The 21 T cell receptor beta chains listed next were all sequenced from one sample in a study of regulatory T cells in long-lasting Graves disease. According to the study, TCR beta libraries were built with iRepertoire HTBI primers and CDR3-region Arm-PCR. TCRdb reanalysed the multiplex PCR reads using MiXCR and keeps one entry per CDR3 protein. The sample lists approximately 350,000 distinct CDR3 sequences, over 9.5% occurring once. As for time point: newly diagnosed GD, antithyroid drugs for less than 3 months. PBMC RNA was the source of the TCR library. This sample also appeared in a second study, on T cells in Graves' hyperthyroidism and ophthalmopathy.

The source was peripheral blood mononuclear cells (PBMCs), collected at new diagnosis, from a patient treated with antithyroid drugs. These receptors all come from a woman between 18 and 29 years old with Graves disease.

This clonotype was recorded many times. This chain connects TRBV6-1 to TRBJ1-2, with D hard to call. Germline values: CDR1 MNHNS, CDR2 SASEGT. The CDR3 has 15 amino acids. The V end lost 5 bases, the J end lost 8 bases, and 21 bases lay between the germline ends. CDR3 protein: CASSPNDGTAGGYTF. The CDR3 nucleotides read TGTGCCAGCAGTCCTAACGATGGAACCGCAGGAGGCTACACCTTC.

This clonotype was seen repeatedly, ten times or more. The V call is TRBV18, the J call TRBJ2-3, with D maybe TRBD2 (7 bases). Per germline, CDR1 KGHSH and CDR2 LQKENI. V was shortened by 3 bases and J by 2 bases, with 15 bases between the two germline ends. CDR3 length: 16 residues. CDR3 DNA: TGTGCCAGCTCACCCGGGGGGCCTCACGTCACAGATACGCAGTATTTT. It yields the protein CASSPGGPHVTDTQYF. The entire variable domain, with the rest obtained from reference TRBV18 and TRBJ2-3, is as follows: NAGVMQNPRHLVRRRGQEARLRCSPMKGHSHVYWYRQLPEEGLKFMVYLQKENIIDESGMPKERFSAEFPKEGPSILRIQQVVRGDSAAYFCASSPGGPHVTDTQYFGPGTRLTVL.

The chain is built from TRBV7-8 and TRBJ2-1, with D possibly being TRBD1 (6 bases). Germline V gives CDR1 SGHVS, CDR2 FQNEAQ. There are 15 residues in the CDR3. V was trimmed by 1 base and J by 7 bases, leaving 14 bases between them. CDR3 sequence reads: CASSLELGQLNEQFF. The DNA of the CDR3 is TGTGCCAGCAGCTTAGAGCTAGGACAGCTGAATGAGCAGTTCTTC.

This clonotype was counted ten times or more. V usage is TRBV7-9 and J usage is TRBJ2-1; the D gene is possibly TRBD1 (5 bases). The V gene lost 1 base and the J gene lost 0 bases, with 7 bases spanning the gap. The germline CDR1 and CDR2 sequences are SEHNR and FQNEAQ (reference sequence). CDR3 size: 15 residues. Here the CDR3 reads CASSLVQGSYNEQFF. In DNA form, the CDR3 reads TGTGCCAGCAGCTTAGTCCAGGGCTCCTACAATGAGCAGTTCTTC. The entire variable domain, with the rest obtained from reference TRBV7-9 and TRBJ2-1, is as follows: DTGVSQNPRHKITKRGQNVTFRCDPISEHNRLYWYRQTLGQGPEFLTYFQNEAQLEKSRLLSDRFSAERPKGSFSTLEIQRTEQGDSAMYLCASSLVQGSYNEQFFGPGTRLTVL.

This clonotype was seen only a few times. The chain uses TRBV5-1 and TRBJ1-1, with 8 bases identical to TRBD1. V lost 6 bases, J lost 1 base, and 5 bases stayed unmatched. CDR3 size: 14 residues. The germline gives CDR1 SGHRS, CDR2 YFSETQ. The DNA of the CDR3 is TGCGCCAGCAACCTACAGGGGGGGAACACTGAAGCTTTCTTT. Residues: CASNLQGGNTEAFF.

This clonotype was observed a few times. The gene calls are TRBV6-1 and TRBJ1-2; 9 positions match TRBD1. After removal of 6 bases from V and 2 bases from J, the junction contained 7 bases not matched to a gene. The CDR3 loop spans 15 amino acids. CDR1 MNHNS and CDR2 SASEGT come from the germline V gene. The CDR3 loop is CASSPQQGANYGYTF. CDR3 nucleotides: TGTGCCAGCAGCCCTCAACAGGGGGCAAACTATGGCTACACCTTC.

This clonotype was detected ten times or more. The V gene is TRBV12-3 or TRBV12-4, the J gene TRBJ1-2; TRBD1 agrees at 7 bases. Trimming took 6 bases from V and 1 from J; bases not matched to a gene: 14. This CDR3 region has 17 residues. The DNA for the CDR3 is TGTGCCAGCAGCCCGGGGGGACAGTACACGGATAACTATGGCTACACCTTC. It specifies CASSPGGQYTDNYGYTF.

This clonotype was counted many times. The rearrangement links TRBV19 to TRBJ1-4, with 7 bases that match TRBD1. V lost 6 bases and J lost 0; bases outside the gene matches: 7. In germline, CDR1 is LNHDA, CDR2 SQIVND (reference sequence). The CDR3 has 16 residues. CDR3: CASRETGRSTNEKLFF. The CDR3 nucleotides read TGTGCCAGTAGAGAGACAGGGCGTTCAACTAATGAAAAACTGTTTTTT.

This clonotype has a count of ten or more. The V and J genes are TRBV5-6 and TRBJ2-3, with TRBD2 identical over 9 bases. Germline CDR1 SGHDT, CDR2 YYEEEE. CDR3 length: 16 amino acids. Trimming cost V 5 bases and J 3 bases; bases outside gene matches: 10. The CDR3 loop is CASRWGLAGLTDTQYF. CDR3 nucleotide sequence: TGTGCCAGCAGATGGGGACTAGCCGGCTTAACAGATACGCAGTATTTT.

In its sample, this clonotype was seen a few times. V is TRBV4-1 and J is TRBJ2-2; 9 bases agree with TRBD2. The CDR3 length is 18 residues. J lost 6 bases, V lost 8 bases, and 19 bases had no gene match. CDR1 is MGHRA, CDR2 YSYEKL, per germline. The CDR3 reads CASSFPGLAKEWAGELFF. In nucleotides, the CDR3 is TGCGCCAGCTCCTTCCCGGGACTAGCCAAAGAATGGGCCGGGGAGCTGTTTTTT.

This clonotype was detected ten times or more. The rearrangement uses TRBV6-1 and TRBJ1-1, with 7 positions matching TRBD1. This CDR3 has 14 residues. The germline V gene has CDR1 MNHNS and CDR2 SASEGT. V lost 7 bases to trimming and J lost 0 bases; unmatched junction nucleotides: 5. The CDR3 nucleotides read TGTGCCAGCAACAGACAGGGTGTGAACACTGAAGCTTTCTTT. Translating gives CASNRQGVNTEAFF.

This clonotype was picked up a small number of times. The chain joins TRBV11-2 to TRBJ1-1, with a possible D match to TRBD1 (6 bases). Deletions cut 5 bases from V and 0 bases from J, with 19 bases between. CDR3 length equals 17 residues. CDR1 and CDR2 (germline): SGHAT, FQNNGV. CDR3 loop: CASSQAGQPSLNTEAFF. The CDR3 DNA reads as TGTGCCAGCAGCCAAGCCGGACAGCCCAGTCTGAACACTGAAGCTTTCTTT.

This clonotype was counted many times. The V call is TRBV5-1, the J call TRBJ2-4, with 10 bases aligning to TRBD1. The CDR3 runs to 17 residues. CDR1 is SGHRS and CDR2 is YFSETQ in the germline V gene. The V and J ends lost 0 bases and 7 bases, in that order; junction bases with no gene match: 10. The CDR3 here is CASSLGDRGREGNIQYF. The CDR3 DNA is TGCGCCAGCAGCTTGGGTGACAGGGGGCGCGAGGGGAACATTCAGTACTTC.

This clonotype was counted many times. In nucleotides, the CDR3 is TGTGCCACCAGTGATTTGCGACAGAATGAGCAGTTCTTC. Translation: CATSDLRQNEQFF. The gene calls are TRBV24-1 and TRBJ2-1; TRBD1 is a possible D gene (5 bases). CDR1 is KGHDR, CDR2 SFDVKD, per germline. This CDR3 has 13 amino acids. Trimming stripped 0 bases from V and 7 bases from J, with 6 bases between.

This clonotype occurred many times. This chain uses TRBV10-3 with TRBJ2-2; 9 nucleotides align to TRBD1. With 6 bases clipped from V and 10 bases from J, the junction kept 18 bases outside the gene matches. The CDR3 is 17 amino acids. Germline-derived CDR1 and CDR2 are ENHRY and SYGVKD. CDR3 residues: CAISVTRQGVSSLELFF. CDR3 bases: TGTGCCATCAGCGTTACTCGACAGGGGGTCTCCTCCTTGGAGCTGTTTTTT.

In this sample, this clonotype turned up a few times. V and J are TRBV5-1 and TRBJ2-1; 11 nucleotides agree with TRBD2. The CDR3 is 18 residues long. Germline trimming cut 5 bases from V and 3 bases from J; bases unmatched to any gene: 13. CDR1 is SGHRS, CDR2 YFSETQ, per germline. CDR3 bases: TGCGCCAGCAGGGGACGGACGACTAGCGGGAATAACTACAATGAGCAGTTCTTC. Amino acid sequence: CASRGRTTSGNNYNEQFF.

This chain joins TRBV7-9 and TRBJ2-2; D not certain. Germline V gene lookup returns CDR1 SEHNR and CDR2 FQNEAQ (reference sequence). Trimming shortened V by 1 base and J by 6 bases, and 15 bases separated the two germline ends. The CDR3 covers 16 residues. The CDR3 sequence is CASSLVISLSPGELFF. DNA of the CDR3: TGTGCCAGCAGCTTAGTGATATCCCTTTCCCCCGGGGAGCTGTTTTTT.

This clonotype was found many times. The chain couples TRBV24-1 to TRBJ1-1; no clear D gene. CDR3 length: 13 residues. V shed 4 bases and J shed 5 bases, with 10 bases lying between them. Germline-derived CDR1 and CDR2 are KGHDR and SFDVKD. CDR3 loop: CATSDYDSTEAFF. CDR3 DNA sequence: TGTGCCACCAGTGACTACGACTCAACTGAAGCTTTCTTT.

The V gene is TRBV5-4, the J gene TRBJ1-1; possible D gene TRBD1, 6 bases. Germline loops: CDR1 SGHNT, CDR2 YYREEE (reference sequence). CDR3 length equals 14 residues. V shed 4 bases and J shed 6 bases, with 16 bases lying between them. The DNA for the CDR3 is TGTGCCAGCAGCGTGACACAGGGTATCGCTGAAGCTTTCTTT. Protein product: CASSVTQGIAEAFF.

This chain connects TRBV5-1 to TRBJ2-1; 11 bases align to TRBD1. CDR3 size: 16 residues. V was clipped by 3 bases and J by 7 bases; unmatched bases: 9. In germline, CDR1 is SGHRS, CDR2 YFSETQ. CDR3 protein: CASSWPVGQGANEQFF. The CDR3 nucleotides are TGCGCCAGCAGCTGGCCGGTCGGACAGGGGGCAAATGAGCAGTTCTTC. Full variable domain (missing parts from reference TRBV5-1 and TRBJ2-1): KAGVTQTPRYLIKTRGQQVTLSCSPISGHRSVSWYQQTPGQGLQFLFEYFSETQRNKGNFPGRFSGRQFSNSRSEMNVSTLELGDSALYLCASSWPVGQGANEQFFGPGTRLTVL.

In its sample, this clonotype was seen many times. The V call is TRBV3-1, the J call TRBJ2-1, with 10 bases that match TRBD2. With V trimmed by 4 bases and J by 3 bases, 6 bases remained unmatched. The CDR3 spans 16 residues. CDR1 LGHDT and CDR2 YNNKEL come from the germline V gene (reference sequence). The CDR3 reads CASSRVLAGFYNEQFF. In DNA form, the CDR3 reads TGTGCCAGCAGCCGTGTACTAGCGGGGTTCTACAATGAGCAGTTCTTC.